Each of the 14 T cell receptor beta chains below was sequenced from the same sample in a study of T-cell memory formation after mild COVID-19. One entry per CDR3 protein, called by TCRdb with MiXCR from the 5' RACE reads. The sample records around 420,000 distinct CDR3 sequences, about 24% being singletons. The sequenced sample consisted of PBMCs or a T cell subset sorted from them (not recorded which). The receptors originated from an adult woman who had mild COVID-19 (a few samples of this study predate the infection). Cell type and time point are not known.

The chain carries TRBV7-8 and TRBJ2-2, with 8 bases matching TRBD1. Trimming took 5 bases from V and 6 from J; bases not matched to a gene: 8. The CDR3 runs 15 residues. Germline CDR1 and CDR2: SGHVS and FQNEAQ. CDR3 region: CASSPGQVPAGELFF. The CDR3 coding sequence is TGTGCCAGCAGCCCGGGACAGGTTCCCGCCGGGGAGCTGTTTTTT. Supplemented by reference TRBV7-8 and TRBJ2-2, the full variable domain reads GAGVSQSPRYKVAKRGQDVALRCDPISGHVSLFWYQQALGQGPEFLTYFQNEAQLDKSGLPSDRFFAERPEGSVSTLKIQRTQQEDSAVYLCASSPGQVPAGELFFGEGSRLTVL.

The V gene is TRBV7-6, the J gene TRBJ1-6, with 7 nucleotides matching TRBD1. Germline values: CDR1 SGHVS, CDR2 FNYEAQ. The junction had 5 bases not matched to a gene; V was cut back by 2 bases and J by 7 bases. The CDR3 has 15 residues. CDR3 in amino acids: CASSLHRGGNSPLHF. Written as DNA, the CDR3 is TGTGCCAGCAGCTTACACAGGGGAGGAAATTCACCCCTCCACTTT.

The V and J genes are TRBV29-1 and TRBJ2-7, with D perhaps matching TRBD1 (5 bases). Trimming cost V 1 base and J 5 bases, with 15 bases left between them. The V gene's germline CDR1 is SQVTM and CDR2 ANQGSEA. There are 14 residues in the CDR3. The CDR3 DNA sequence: TGCAGCGTTGAAGGGGTTGGCAGGGTCGACGAGCAGTACTTC. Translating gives CSVEGVGRVDEQYF.

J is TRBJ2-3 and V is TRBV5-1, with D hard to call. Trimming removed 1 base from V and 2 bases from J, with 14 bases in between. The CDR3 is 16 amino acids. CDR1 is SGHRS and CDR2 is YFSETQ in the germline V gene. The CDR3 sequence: CASSLSWNPATDTQYF. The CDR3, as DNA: TGCGCCAGCAGCTTGAGTTGGAACCCGGCCACAGATACGCAGTATTTT.

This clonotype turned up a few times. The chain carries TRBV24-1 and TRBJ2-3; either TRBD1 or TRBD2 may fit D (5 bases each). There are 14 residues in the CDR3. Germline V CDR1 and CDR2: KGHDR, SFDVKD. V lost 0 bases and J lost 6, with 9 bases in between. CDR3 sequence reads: CATSDLQGADTQYF. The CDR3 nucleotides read TGTGCCACCAGTGATTTGCAGGGAGCGGATACGCAGTATTTT.

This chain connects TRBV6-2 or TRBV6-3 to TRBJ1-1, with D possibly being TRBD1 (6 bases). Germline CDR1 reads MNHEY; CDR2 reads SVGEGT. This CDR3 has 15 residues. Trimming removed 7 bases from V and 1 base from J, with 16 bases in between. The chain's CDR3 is CASKAPGQWNTEAFF. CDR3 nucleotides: TGTGCCAGCAAAGCGCCCGGACAGTGGAACACTGAAGCTTTCTTT.

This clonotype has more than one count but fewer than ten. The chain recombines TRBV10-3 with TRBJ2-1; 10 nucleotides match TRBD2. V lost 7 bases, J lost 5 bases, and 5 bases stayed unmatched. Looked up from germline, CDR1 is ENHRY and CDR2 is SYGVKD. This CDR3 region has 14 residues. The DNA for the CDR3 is TGTGCCATCAATAAGCGGGAGGGTAACAATGAGCAGTTCTTC. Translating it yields CAINKREGNNEQFF.

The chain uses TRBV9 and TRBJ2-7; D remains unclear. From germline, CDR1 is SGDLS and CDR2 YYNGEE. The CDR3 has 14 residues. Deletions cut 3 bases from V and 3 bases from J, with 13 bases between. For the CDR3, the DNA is TGTGCCAGCAGCGCACTCTCGACAAGCTACGAGCAGTACTTC. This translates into CASSALSTSYEQYF.

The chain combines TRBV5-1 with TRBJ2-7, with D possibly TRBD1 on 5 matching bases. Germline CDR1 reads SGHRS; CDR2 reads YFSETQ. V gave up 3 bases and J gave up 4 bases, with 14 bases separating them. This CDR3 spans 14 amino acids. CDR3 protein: CASSSQGEGYEQYF. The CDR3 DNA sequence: TGCGCCAGCAGCTCCCAGGGTGAAGGTTACGAGCAGTACTTC.

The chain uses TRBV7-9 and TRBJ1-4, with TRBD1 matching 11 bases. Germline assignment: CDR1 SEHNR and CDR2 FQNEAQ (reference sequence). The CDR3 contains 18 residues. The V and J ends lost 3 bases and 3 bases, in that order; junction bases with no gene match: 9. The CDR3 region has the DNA TGTGCCAGCAGCTTCACCGGGACAGGGGGAACGCCTAATGAAAAACTGTTTTTT. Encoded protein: CASSFTGTGGTPNEKLFF.

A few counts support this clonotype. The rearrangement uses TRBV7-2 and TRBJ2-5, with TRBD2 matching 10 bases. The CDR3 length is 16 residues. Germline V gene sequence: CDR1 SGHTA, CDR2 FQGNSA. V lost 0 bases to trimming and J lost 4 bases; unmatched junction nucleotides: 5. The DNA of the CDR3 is TGTGCCAGCAGCTTAGCTCCAGCGGGAGGGCCAGAGACCCAGTACTTC. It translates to CASSLAPAGGPETQYF.

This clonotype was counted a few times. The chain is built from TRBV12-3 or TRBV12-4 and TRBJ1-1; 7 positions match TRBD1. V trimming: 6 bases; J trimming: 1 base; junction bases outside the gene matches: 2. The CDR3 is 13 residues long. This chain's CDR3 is CASRDRPNTEAFF. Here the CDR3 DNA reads TGTGCCAGCAGGGACAGGCCGAACACTGAAGCTTTCTTT.

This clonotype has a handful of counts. The CDR3 region is CASSQAGGSPLHF. The CDR3 coding sequence is TGCGCCAGCAGCCAAGCGGGGGGTTCACCCCTCCACTTT. The gene calls are TRBV4-3 and TRBJ1-6; a possible D gene is TRBD1 (5 bases). With 1 base removed from V and 9 bases from J, the gap between germline ends came to 7 bases. CDR1 and CDR2 (germline): LGHNA, YSLEER. The CDR3 contains 13 residues.

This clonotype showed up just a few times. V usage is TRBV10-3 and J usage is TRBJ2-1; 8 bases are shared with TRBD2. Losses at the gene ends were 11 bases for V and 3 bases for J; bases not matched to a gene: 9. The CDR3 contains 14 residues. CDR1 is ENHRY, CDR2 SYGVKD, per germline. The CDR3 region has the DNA TGTGCCGCGAGCGAGGGACTAGTCTACAATGAGCAGTTCTTC. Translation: CAASEGLVYNEQFF.